This paragraph reports one T cell receptor (beta chain). Authors' methods: Estimates of nucleated cell counts were drawn from the amplification of reference gene primers. Assay used: immunoSEQ multiplex PCR; TCRdb lists only in-frame clones, some missing. V, J and clone size reflect that table, while D and trimming were determined from the DNA. The profile shows approximately 52,000 clones, 86% of them singletons. The record originates from a study of blood T cell repertoires in COVID-19. Germline-derived CDR1 and CDR2 are MNHEY and SMNVEV (reference sequence). This CDR3 is built from 16 residues. The V gene end was trimmed by 4 bases and the J gene end by 2 bases; junction bases not matched to a gene: 7.

The material sequenced was peripheral blood. The receptor's source is a man aged 65-85 years with acute or convalescent COVID-19. This chain joins TRBV27 and TRBJ2-7; 11 nucleotides match TRBD1. This CDR3 reads CASSSWTGGPAYEQYF. CDR3 nucleotide sequence: TGTGCCAGCAGTTCATGGACAGGGGGCCCCGCCTACGAGCAGTACTTC.